This T cell receptor (beta chain) was recovered during a study of Graves' ophthalmopathy and Graves' hyperthyroidism. The germline V gene has CDR1 MRHNA and CDR2 SNTAGT. The CDR3 is 18 residues long. On this clonotype itself: The antigen remains unidentified. One end of the junction fails to match germline, which may point to a read error.

RNA transcripts were the template, and TCR beta CDR3 regions were amplified from them. Second-round multiplex PCR came after a first-round RT-PCR that employed HTBI primers. MiXCR, applied by TCRdb to the multiplex PCR reads, yields one record per CDR3 protein. The sample contains roughly 420,000 distinct CDR3 sequences, 21% of which appear only once. Study-level points and caveats: Blood samples also showed most expanded thyroid clonotypes exceeding 0.001 frequency. With around 65% sensitivity and approximately 72% specificity, the model predicted ophthalmopathy progression.

This clonotype was sampled from a woman between 18 and 30 years old with stable Graves' hyperthyroidism. This rearrangement joins TRBV6-4 to TRBJ1-1; D not resolved. The sample consisted of peripheral blood. CDR3 nucleotide sequence: TGTACCAGCAGTTATACCCAGCTCTATTTTAGTGTCAACACTGAAGCTTTCTTT. It codes for CTSSYTQLYFSVNTEAFF.